This T cell receptor (beta chain) was identified in a study of T cell changes during pregnancy in multiple sclerosis. CDR1 SGHRS and CDR2 YFSETQ come from the germline V gene. Trimming removed 2 bases at V and 3 bases at J, with 12 bases between. The CDR3 runs 14 residues. TCRdb keeps only in-frame clones here, not all; method: immunoSEQ multiplex PCR. The data contain 38,000 or so clones, 90% to 95% of them singletons. This clone showed up just once. Specimen: CD4+ T cells from peripheral blood mononuclear cells, collected in the second trimester of pregnancy. This receptor was obtained from a female donor in good health, enrolled as a control in a pregnancy study. V gene TRBV5-1 combines with J gene TRBJ2-7, with D perhaps TRBD1 (5 bases). This CDR3 is CASSLQEPGYEQYF. The DNA of the CDR3 is TGCGCCAGCAGCTTACAGGAGCCGGGCTACGAGCAGTACTTC.